This entry lists 25 T cell receptor beta chains sequenced from one sample in a study of identifying expanded T cells in peripheral blood. Using immunoSEQ multiplex PCR, the repertoire was profiled, and TCRdb retains in-frame clones only, with some absent. The sample contains about 83,000 clones, around 91% of which appear only once. Source material: blood. Source of these receptors: a person aged 18 to 70 in good health.

This chain uses TRBV5-1 with TRBJ1-1; maybe TRBD1 (6 bases). The CDR3 is 13 amino acids. V was pared by 2 bases and J by 5 bases, with 10 bases between. Germline lookup yields CDR1 SGHRS and CDR2 YFSETQ. CDR3 nucleotides: TGCGCCAGCAGCTTCACAGGGACGACTGAAGCTTTCTTT. Translated: CASSFTGTTEAFF.

The gene calls are TRBV27 and TRBJ1-2; 7 nucleotides line up with TRBD1. Germline-derived CDR1 and CDR2 are MNHEY and SMNVEV (reference sequence). This CDR3 is 15 amino acids long. V dropped 1 base and J dropped 7; count of bases not matched to a gene: 9. CDR3 residues: CASSLWTGRWCGYTF. The CDR3 DNA reads as TGTGCCAGCAGTTTATGGACAGGTAGGTGGTGTGGCTACACCTTC.

The chain is built from TRBV5-1 and TRBJ1-1; 8 bases fit TRBD1. Trimming at V came to 4 bases and at J to 0 bases, leaving 8 bases not matched to a gene. This CDR3 is 16 amino acids long. Germline CDR1 reads SGHRS; CDR2 reads YFSETQ. The CDR3 here is CASSLRTGSLNTEAFF. CDR3 sequence (DNA): TGCGCCAGCAGCCTACGGACAGGGAGTTTGAACACTGAAGCTTTCTTT.

The V call is TRBV6-6, the J call TRBJ1-3, with 8 bases matching TRBD1. J was trimmed by 4 bases and V by 5 bases; bases with no gene match: 4. The CDR3 is 14 amino acids. Per germline, CDR1 MNHNY and CDR2 SVGAGI (reference sequence). The CDR3 loop is CASSRSGGGNTIYF. The CDR3 DNA follows: TGTGCCAGCAGTCGTTCAGGGGGCGGAAACACCATATATTTT.

CDR3 sequence: CASSLSPQGSGGELFF. The CDR3 bases are TGTGCCAGCAGTCTTAGTCCACAGGGATCCGGCGGGGAGCTGTTTTTT. The chain uses TRBV6-6 and TRBJ2-2, with D possibly TRBD1 on 6 matching bases. Germline V gene data show CDR1 as MNHNY and CDR2 as SVGAGI (reference sequence). Trimming took off 5 bases at V and 7 bases at J, with 20 bases between the two ends. The CDR3 contains 16 residues.

The rearrangement links TRBV10-3 to TRBJ1-1; D unclear. This CDR3 contains 14 residues. Germline V CDR1 and CDR2: ENHRY, SYGVKD. V was cut by 8 bases and J by 1 base, with 14 bases left in between. The CDR3 DNA sequence: TGTGCCATCCGCGGCGGGGTAGCGAACACTGAAGCTTTCTTT. This codes for CAIRGGVANTEAFF.

The V and J genes are TRBV14 and TRBJ2-7; 15 nucleotides match TRBD2. The CDR3 totals 16 residues. Germline V lookup: CDR1 SGHDN, CDR2 FVKESK. With 5 bases clipped from V and 0 bases from J, the junction kept 2 bases outside the gene matches. The CDR3 DNA sequence: TGTGCCAGCAGCGGACTAGCGGGAGGGAGCTCCTACGAGCAGTACTTC. It yields the protein CASSGLAGGSSYEQYF. Full variable domain (missing parts from reference TRBV14 and TRBJ2-7): EAGVTQFPSHSVIEKGQTVTLRCDPISGHDNLYWYRRVMGKEIKFLLHFVKESKQDESGMPNNRFLAERTGGTYSTLKVQPAELEDSGVYFCASSGLAGGSSYEQYFGPGTRLTVT.

This chain links TRBV2 with TRBJ1-5; D perhaps matches TRBD1 (5 bases). V was cut by 4 bases and J by 7 bases, with 14 bases left in between. CDR3 size: 14 residues. CDR1 is SNHLY and CDR2 is FYNNEI in the germline V gene. DNA for the CDR3: TGTGCCAGCAGTGGGGGAGAAAGGGGACAGCCCCAGCATTTT. Translated, it gives CASSGGERGQPQHF.

CDR3 in DNA: TGTGCCAGCTCACCCGAACAGGGGTGGGAAGAGACCCAGTACTTC. Translation: CASSPEQGWEETQYF. The chain couples TRBV18 to TRBJ2-5; 7 nucleotides agree with TRBD1. V was pared by 3 bases and J by 3 bases, with 7 bases of the junction left unmatched. Germline V CDR1 and CDR2: KGHSH, LQKENI. This CDR3 region has 15 residues.

The V call is TRBV2, the J call TRBJ1-4; 7 nucleotides line up with TRBD1. Germline V CDR1 and CDR2: SNHLY, FYNNEI. The CDR3 is 14 amino acids. J gave up 7 bases and V 6 bases, and 8 bases lay outside the gene matches. The chain's CDR3 is CASRGGTEGEKLFF. Here the CDR3 DNA reads TGTGCCAGCAGGGGGGGGACAGAGGGTGAAAAACTGTTTTTT.

The sample holds a few counts of this clone. The rearrangement uses TRBV19 and TRBJ2-3, with TRBD1 identical over 9 bases. This CDR3 contains 14 residues. Looked up from germline, CDR1 is LNHDA and CDR2 is SQIVND (reference sequence). V was clipped by 1 base and J by 4 bases; unmatched bases: 0. The CDR3 sequence is CASSIGQGADTQYF. The CDR3 DNA reads as TGTGCCAGTAGTATAGGACAGGGGGCAGATACGCAGTATTTT.

The chain uses TRBV6-5 and TRBJ2-7; 8 nucleotides agree with TRBD2. V lost 5 bases to trimming and J lost 1 base; unmatched junction nucleotides: 7. The germline V gene encodes CDR1 MNHEY and CDR2 SVGAGI. The CDR3 covers 15 residues. The CDR3 spells CASSPGGTVSYEQYF. The CDR3 bases are TGTGCCAGCAGTCCGGGGGGGACGGTATCCTACGAGCAGTACTTC.

V usage is TRBV29-1 and J usage is TRBJ2-3; D is possibly TRBD2 (6 bases). Trimming removed 5 bases from V and 5 bases from J, with 20 bases in between. The V gene's germline CDR1 is SQVTM and CDR2 ANQGSEA. There are 15 residues in the CDR3. The CDR3, as DNA: TGCAGCGTTCGTCGAGCGGGTACCCCACAAGATACGCAGTATTTT. Translation gives CSVRRAGTPQDTQYF.

The rearrangement links TRBV6-5 to TRBJ2-7; no clear D gene. Germline V lookup: CDR1 MNHEY, CDR2 SVGAGI. The CDR3 sequence is 16 residues long. Trimming took off 0 bases at V and 3 bases at J, with 15 bases between the two ends. CDR3 nucleotides: TGTGCCAGCAGTTACTCGCCCCGGACCATAGGCTACGAGCAGTACTTC. This translates into CASSYSPRTIGYEQYF.

The chain recombines TRBV21-1 with TRBJ1-1; the table's D call of TRBD1 was not tested on the DNA. TRBV21-1 is marked as a pseudogene. This CDR3 spans 15 amino acids. In DNA form, the CDR3 reads TGTGCCAGCAGCCCTCGGACAGGGGGAAACACTGAAGCTTTCTTT. Its translation is CASSPRTGGNTEAFF.

V usage is TRBV7-3 and J usage is TRBJ2-7, with D hard to call. The V gene lost 5 bases and the J gene lost 1 base, with 21 bases spanning the gap. Germline loops: CDR1 SGHTA, CDR2 FQGTGA. CDR3 length: 17 amino acids. This chain's CDR3 is CASSQDRASIGSYEQYF. CDR3 coding DNA: TGTGCCAGCAGCCAAGATCGGGCCTCAATAGGTTCCTACGAGCAGTACTTC.

This clone was counted between two and nine times. V gene TRBV2 combines with J gene TRBJ1-2; possible D gene TRBD1, 5 bases. The CDR3 extends over 13 amino acids. V lost 4 bases to trimming and J lost 2 bases, with 8 bases between them. Germline CDR1 reads SNHLY; CDR2 reads FYNNEI. Here the CDR3 DNA reads TGTGCCAGCAGTGGAGGGGTAAACTATGGCTACACCTTC. Its translation: CASSGGVNYGYTF.

The chain links TRBV5-1 to TRBJ1-2; maybe TRBD1 (5 bases). The germline V gene encodes CDR1 SGHRS and CDR2 YFSETQ. CDR3 length equals 12 residues. V lost 4 bases, J lost 6 bases, and 10 bases lay in between. This CDR3 reads CASSQRGDGYTF. In nucleotides, the CDR3 is TGCGCCAGCAGCCAGAGGGGCGATGGCTACACCTTC.

This clone was observed once. The chain carries TRBV7-2 and TRBJ2-5; TRBD2 is a possible D gene (6 bases). V shed 1 base and J shed 1 base, with 13 bases lying between them. The germline V gene encodes CDR1 SGHTA and CDR2 FQGNSA. This CDR3 has 16 amino acids. The CDR3 here is CASSLGNLALQETQYF. The CDR3 DNA reads TGTGCCAGCAGCTTAGGGAACCTAGCGCTCCAAGAGACCCAGTACTTC.

The chain employs TRBV4-1 and TRBJ1-1, with 7 bases aligning to TRBD1. Germline CDR1 MGHRA, CDR2 YSYEKL. The CDR3 spans 14 residues. V was clipped by 2 bases and J by 4 bases; unmatched bases: 4. The DNA for the CDR3 is TGCGCCAGCAGCCAACCCGGACAGGCCACTGAAGCTTTCTTT. Translated, it gives CASSQPGQATEAFF.

In its sample, this clone was seen once. The J gene is TRBJ2-1, the V gene TRBV28; TRBD2 matches at 13 bases. The CDR3 loop spans 16 amino acids. Germline trimming cut 6 bases from V and 7 bases from J; bases unmatched to any gene: 9. Per germline, CDR1 MDHEN and CDR2 SYDVKM. CDR3 DNA: TGTGCCAGCAGACTCGCCGGGACTAGCGGGAATAATGAGCAGTTCTTC. This codes for CASRLAGTSGNNEQFF.

V and J are TRBV30 and TRBJ2-2; D remains ambiguous. The CDR3 consists of 13 residues. Germline loops: CDR1 GTSNPN, CDR2 SVGIG (reference sequence). Trimming removed 0 bases from V and 4 bases from J, with 6 bases in between. CDR3 amino acids: CAWSVRGTGELFF. The CDR3 DNA follows: TGTGCCTGGAGTGTCCGCGGCACCGGGGAGCTGTTTTTT.

This clone was recorded once. In nucleotides, the CDR3 is TGTGCCAGCACCTCGTTGGGGGGGGCTTTCAATGAGCAGTTCTTC. Amino acid sequence: CASTSLGGAFNEQFF. This sequence joins TRBV27 and TRBJ2-1; the D gene is possibly TRBD2 (7 bases). CDR1 and CDR2 (germline): MNHEY, SMNVEV (reference sequence). The CDR3 totals 15 residues. V was pared by 7 bases and J by 6 bases, with 19 bases between.

The chain links TRBV28 to TRBJ2-3, with D perhaps matching TRBD1 or TRBD2 (5 bases each). CDR1 MDHEN and CDR2 SYDVKM come from the germline V gene. Deletions cut 9 bases from V and 4 bases from J, with 23 bases between. CDR3 length: 16 residues. As DNA, the CDR3 is TGTGCCAGTGAGGGGATGGCGTACCCCGTGGCAGATACGCAGTATTTT. Protein sequence: CASEGMAYPVADTQYF.

The J gene is TRBJ2-7, the V gene TRBV6-1; D not resolved. Germline-derived CDR1 and CDR2 are MNHNS and SASEGT. The CDR3 totals 21 residues. V was shortened by 5 bases and J by 2 bases, with 34 bases between the two germline ends. The CDR3, as DNA: TGTGCCAGCAGTCAAGGGCCAACAACCTCTGAGAAACCCTCGCTCACCTACGAGCAGTACTTC. It is translated as CASSQGPTTSEKPSLTYEQYF.